Below are 18 T cell receptor beta chains sequenced from a single sample in a study of T cells generated in artificial thymic organoids. These receptors have no known antigen. Artificial thymic organoids aggregated human hematopoietic stem and progenitor cells with human DLL1-expressing MS5 murine stromal cells. FACS-sorted CD34+CD3- hematopoietic stem and progenitor cells, with residual T cells removed, seeded the organoids. TCRalpha and TCRbeta libraries were amplified separately by semi-nested PCR with TRAC or TRBC reverse primers. One entry per CDR3 protein, called by TCRdb with MiXCR from the 5' RACE reads. Among 8,200 or so distinct CDR3 sequences listed, roughly 25% were seen once. Sequenced material: naive CD8+ T cells grown in artificial thymic organoids from cord blood stem and progenitor cells. The sample's subset: CD3+TCRalphabeta+CD8SP T cells; for blood, CD45RO-CCR7+ naive CD8+ T cells. The receptors stem from a human donor who gave cord blood stem cells for thymic organoid culture, a cardiac surgery patient who gave postnatal thymus, or a blood donor (not recorded which).

This chain connects TRBV7-2 to TRBJ2-3; weak D call: TRBD2 (6 bases). CDR1 is SGHTA and CDR2 is FQGNSA in the germline V gene. The CDR3 is 16 residues long. Trimming left V 3 bases short and J 2 bases short, with 15 bases between. The CDR3 coding sequence is TGTGCCAGCAGCTTGCGCCCTGGGGGGTACACAGATACGCAGTATTTT. This codes for CASSLRPGGYTDTQYF.

The chain is built from TRBV9 and TRBJ2-2; D is ambiguous. The CDR3 totals 16 residues. The V end lost 3 bases, the J end lost 6 bases, and 18 bases lay between the germline ends. Germline-derived CDR1 and CDR2 are SGDLS and YYNGEE. The CDR3 here is CASSAVGGRHPGELFF. As DNA, the CDR3 is TGTGCCAGCAGCGCAGTGGGCGGTAGGCACCCCGGGGAGCTGTTTTTT. The variable domain in full, with the rest retrieved from reference TRBV9 and TRBJ2-2, is DSGVTQTPKHLITATGQRVTLRCSPRSGDLSVYWYQQSLDQGLQFLIQYYNGEERAKGNILERFSAQQFPDLHSELNLSSLELGDSALYFCASSAVGGRHPGELFFGEGSRLTVL.

The gene calls are TRBV5-8 and TRBJ2-3; the match to TRBD2 covers 8 bases. CDR3 size: 16 residues. CDR1 is SGHTS, CDR2 YDEGEE, per germline. V dropped 3 bases and J dropped 3; count of bases not matched to a gene: 9. CDR3 bases: TGTGCCAGCAGCTCCTCTTTTTGCGGGAGGACAGATACGCAGTATTTT. It codes for CASSSSFCGRTDTQYF.

This sequence joins TRBV12-3 or TRBV12-4 and TRBJ2-7; D unclear. The CDR3 has 14 residues. V lost 5 bases and J 2 bases, leaving 13 bases between the germline ends. In nucleotides, the CDR3 is TGTGCCAGCAGTCCCGACGCCTGGGCCTACGAGCAGTACTTC. It yields the protein CASSPDAWAYEQYF.

About this clonotype: At one of its ends the junction is not consistent with the germline gene, which may arise from a read error. The chain couples TRBV6-2 or TRBV6-3 to TRBJ2-7, with D uncertain. The CDR3 is made up of 11 amino acids. CDR1 MNHEY and CDR2 SVGEGT come from the germline V gene. The CDR3 loop reads CACSPDYEQYF. In nucleotides, the CDR3 is TGTGCCTGCAGCCCGGACTACGAGCAGTACTTC.

The rearrangement uses TRBV6-2 or TRBV6-3 and TRBJ2-7, with TRBD2 matching 11 bases. Unmatched junction bases numbered 9, after V lost 4 bases and J lost 4 bases. Germline V lookup: CDR1 MNHEY, CDR2 SVGEGT. The CDR3 extends over 16 amino acids. CDR3: CASSSPIAGGLYEQYF. The CDR3 region has the DNA TGTGCCAGCAGTTCCCCCATAGCGGGGGGGCTATACGAGCAGTACTTC.

This clonotype counts as large. This chain joins TRBV10-3 and TRBJ2-7; D perhaps matches TRBD1 (5 bases). V was clipped by 4 bases and J by 1 base, with 8 bases between them. CDR3 length equals 13 residues. Germline-derived CDR1 and CDR2 are ENHRY and SYGVKD. The CDR3 DNA reads TGTGCCATCAGTGTGGGGCGGTCCTACGAGCAGTACTTC. Translation gives CAISVGRSYEQYF.

This chain uses TRBV6-2 or TRBV6-3 with TRBJ1-5; tentative D call: TRBD1 (6 bases). Germline CDR1 is MNHEY and CDR2 is SVGEGT. The CDR3 extends over 15 amino acids. Trimming removed 2 bases from V and 5 bases from J, with 13 bases in between. CDR3 sequence reads: CASSYGNRAHQPQHF. The CDR3 DNA sequence: TGTGCCAGCAGTTACGGGAACAGGGCCCATCAGCCCCAGCATTTT.

This clonotype counts as medium-sized. This CDR3 is CASSSSRRSSGANVLTF. The CDR3 DNA sequence: TGTGCCAGCAGCTCCTCGCGCCGTAGCTCTGGGGCCAACGTCCTGACTTTC. The rearrangement joins TRBV7-8 to TRBJ2-6, with no clear D. The CDR3 consists of 17 residues. V was pared by 4 bases and J by 0 bases, with 13 bases between. Germline CDR1 SGHVS, CDR2 FQNEAQ.

As to this clonotype: It may be a read error: a sequence one base away is much more abundant. The chain is built from TRBV6-2 or TRBV6-3 and TRBJ1-1; D not certain. This CDR3 is 14 amino acids long. V was pared by 2 bases and J by 6 bases, with 13 bases between. From germline, CDR1 is MNHEY and CDR2 SVGEGT. CDR3 amino acids: CASSYHPGEAEAFF. The CDR3 bases are TGTGCCAGCAGTTACCATCCCGGGGAGGCTGAAGCTTTCTTT.

The sample holds a few counts of this clonotype. This sequence joins TRBV4-1 and TRBJ1-4; D possibly corresponds to TRBD1 (6 bases). With 1 base removed from V and 4 bases from J, the gap between germline ends came to 13 bases. The CDR3 length is 16 residues. CDR1 is MGHRA and CDR2 is YSYEKL in the germline V gene. This CDR3 is CASSQVRGGLNEKLFF. The CDR3, as DNA: TGCGCCAGCAGCCAAGTCAGGGGAGGGCTTAATGAAAAACTGTTTTTT.

This clonotype was recorded a few times. This chain uses TRBV20-1 with TRBJ2-7; D is possibly TRBD1 or TRBD2 (5 bases each). Germline assignment: CDR1 DFQATT and CDR2 SNEGSKA (reference sequence). CDR3 length: 11 residues. Trimming cost V 2 bases and J 10 bases, with 12 bases left between them. The DNA for the CDR3 is TGCAGTGCTAGAAAAGGGACGGGTCAGTACTTC. Its translation: CSARKGTGQYF.

The genes are TRBV6-1 and TRBJ2-7, with 10 bases identical to TRBD1. This CDR3 is 14 amino acids long. The J segment lost 3 bases and the V segment lost 3 bases, leaving 2 bases of the junction unmatched. Germline V lookup: CDR1 MNHNS, CDR2 SASEGT. In DNA form, the CDR3 reads TGTGCCAGCAGTGAGGGGACAGGGGTCTACGAGCAGTACTTC. It specifies CASSEGTGVYEQYF.

As for this clonotype: Germline is not matched at one junction end, which may reflect a read error. V gene TRBV4-3 combines with J gene TRBJ2-4; the D gene could be TRBD1 or TRBD2 (5 bases each). This CDR3 is built from 17 residues. CDR1 and CDR2 (germline): LGHNA, YSLEER. CDR3 coding DNA: TGCGCCAGCAGCCAAGGGTACAGGCTTCTAGCCAAAAACATTCAGAACTTC. This codes for CASSQGYRLLAKNIQNF.

This clonotype was seen a handful of times. V usage is TRBV3-1 and J usage is TRBJ2-2, with a weak D call TRBD1 (6 bases). CDR1 and CDR2 (germline): LGHDT, YNNKEL (reference sequence). V gave up 4 bases and J gave up 0 bases, with 18 bases separating them. The CDR3 covers 18 residues. The CDR3 DNA follows: TGTGCCAGCAGCCCAACCCCCTCGGGACAAACGAACACCGGGGAGCTGTTTTTT. Protein product: CASSPTPSGQTNTGELFF.

This clonotype was recorded a few times. The chain carries TRBV24-1 and TRBJ2-1, with 9 bases identical to TRBD1. The CDR3 spans 16 residues. With V trimmed by 3 bases and J by 7 bases, 9 bases remained unmatched. CDR1 is KGHDR, CDR2 SFDVKD, per germline. The CDR3 loop reads CATSDAPGQGNNEQFF. CDR3 DNA: TGTGCCACCAGTGATGCTCCGGGACAGGGAAATAATGAGCAGTTCTTC.

V usage is TRBV6-6 and J usage is TRBJ2-7; 9 bases are shared with TRBD1. Per the germline V gene, CDR1 is MNHNY and CDR2 is SVGAGI (reference sequence). The CDR3 spans 14 residues. After removal of 5 bases from V and 6 bases from J, the junction contained 8 bases not matched to a gene. The CDR3 coding sequence is TGTGCCAGCAGTCACAGGGGGCGGGTGAGCGAGCAGTACTTC. Encoded protein: CASSHRGRVSEQYF.

This clonotype was detected a few times. The gene calls are TRBV6-2 or TRBV6-3 and TRBJ2-7, with TRBD2 identical over 13 bases. V was clipped by 7 bases and J by 6 bases; unmatched bases: 6. This CDR3 region has 14 residues. Germline CDR1 reads MNHEY; CDR2 reads SVGEGT. The CDR3 spells CASTPGLAGTEQYF. DNA for the CDR3: TGTGCCAGCACTCCGGGACTAGCGGGGACCGAGCAGTACTTC.